This T cell receptor (beta chain) comes out of a study of metastatic and nonmetastatic thyroid tumors. Findings and caveats of the study: Significantly higher TCR beta diversity was reportedly seen in malignant thyroid tumors than benign nodules, in blood and tumor.

All patients were untreated before thyroid surgery. The table lists this clone with many counts. Its target is not known. TCRdb re-called the PCR reads via MiXCR. The profile shows 20,000 to 25,000 clones, around 9.9% of them singletons. Trimming removed 8 bases from V and 3 bases from J, with 11 bases in between. This CDR3 spans 13 amino acids. Germline loops: CDR1 LNHNV, CDR2 YYDKDF (reference sequence). The clonotype comes from a female donor with papillary thyroid cancer or a benign thyroid nodule (not recorded which). Some clones in this sample may be carry-over from other donors' samples. The chain joins TRBV15 to TRBJ2-1, with D perhaps matching TRBD1 (5 bases). Source material: blood. CDR3 nucleotides: TGTGCCACCGGACACCAAAGCTACAATGAGCAGTTCTTC. As protein: CATGHQSYNEQFF.